This T cell receptor beta chain originates from a study of shared clonotypes between healthy human individuals. Genomic DNA belonging to each subset was distributed in equal measure over several immunoSEQ plates. Sequencing was performed with immunoSEQ multiplex PCR; in TCRdb, only in-frame clones are kept and a portion is missing. The sample holds a few million clones, 85% to 95% seen once. Findings of the study overall: The sampled material consisted only of blood, and tissue repertoires are likely to differ. Some clonotypes were shared by all four sorted-subset donors, while others were not shared. The non-shared ones had lower generation probabilities than the shared ones.

Concerning this clone: No antigen is known for it. Other DNA sequences in the same sample also yield this CDR3.

Naive-designated CD8 cells lacked CD45RO, were positively enriched for CCR7, and omitted terminally differentiated effector memory CD45RA+ cells. The CDR3 contains 15 residues. Losses at the gene ends were 3 bases for V and 2 bases for J; bases not matched to a gene: 3. Per the germline V gene, CDR1 is SEHNR and CDR2 is FQNEAQ (reference sequence). This TCR was recovered from a man aged 18-30 years in good health. Some clones in this sample may be carry-over from other donors' samples. This chain uses TRBV7-9 with TRBJ2-2, with 7 bases aligning to TRBD1. Sequenced material: naive CD8+ T cells from PBMCs. The CDR3 loop is CASSLGQRNTGELFF. The CDR3 nucleotides read TGTGCCAGCAGCTTGGGACAGAGAAACACCGGGGAGCTGTTTTTT.